This TCR beta chain was observed in a study of early T cells in non-severe SARS-CoV-2 infection. Study summary: Sequenced bulk RNA came from whole blood that was unsorted, and chains were unpaired. Study-level points and caveats: Anti-spike CD8 responses were favored in VDJdb matching, and private and CD4 specificities were missed.

This clonotype was found many times. What it binds is not known. Germline loops: CDR1 SQVTM, CDR2 ANQGSEA. The V end was cut by 4 bases, the J end by 2 bases, with 8 bases between. This CDR3 is built from 12 residues. Attached unique molecular identifiers marked individual cDNA molecules. Via MiXCR, TCRdb re-called the 5' RACE reads, giving one row per CDR3 protein. Here the sample spans some 40,000 distinct CDR3 sequences, roughly 5% being singletons. This rearrangement joins TRBV29-1 to TRBJ1-2, with no clear D. The receptor's source is an adult who was a healthcare worker with PCR-confirmed SARS-CoV-2 infection or an uninfected control (not recorded which). Sequencing input: whole blood. The DNA for the CDR3 is TGCAGCGTTGTGCTTCTAAACTATGGCTACACCTTC. Encoded protein: CSVVLLNYGYTF.